This T cell receptor (beta chain) was captured in a study of T cells in Graves' hyperthyroidism and ophthalmopathy. TCR beta CDR3 region amplification was performed from RNA transcripts. In the first-round RT-PCR of the TCR CDR3, the HTBI primer set was used. Using its own MiXCR run on the multiplex PCR reads, TCRdb lists one record per CDR3 protein. This repertoire shows around 540,000 distinct CDR3 sequences, around 46% found once; its top ten account for 8.2%. Stable disease denoted Graves' hyperthyroidism without ophthalmopathy progression within 18 months. Patients having uncontrolled infection, another autoimmune disease, pregnancy or lactation were not included. Germline CDR1 reads LNHDA; CDR2 reads SQIVND (reference sequence). The J segment lost 5 bases and the V segment lost 10 bases, leaving 5 bases of the junction unmatched. This CDR3 spans 13 amino acids.

The chain uses TRBV19 and TRBJ2-2; 9 nucleotides match TRBD1. The material sequenced was peripheral blood or thyroid tissue (not recorded which). The TCR comes from a woman aged 18-35 years with Graves' hyperthyroidism. This chain's CDR3 is CANGTGQTGELFF. The CDR3 DNA reads as TGTGCCAACGGGACAGGGCAAACCGGGGAGCTGTTTTTT.